The 15 T cell receptor beta chains given below trace back to one sample, sequenced in a study of TIL therapy for anti-PD-1-resistant metastatic lung cancer. Stated time point: pre-treatment sample, taken before nivolumab and TIL therapy. Pleural nodules or supraclavicular lymph nodes made up most of the excised metastases sampled. Sequencing used immunoSEQ v3. The table came from immunoSEQ multiplex PCR; TCRdb's copy has only in-frame clones and leaves some out. The table includes about 100,000 clones, around 71% detected once. The sample consisted of tumor tissue, taken at baseline. Source of these receptors: a person between 25 and 79 years old with non-small cell lung cancer.

This clone was observed a single time. The chain links TRBV6-5 to TRBJ1-1; no reliable D call. The germline V gene has CDR1 MNHEY and CDR2 SVGAGI. V gave up 4 bases and J gave up 0 bases, with 9 bases separating them. This CDR3 is built from 14 residues. The DNA of the CDR3 is TGTGCCAGCAGTTGGGGAATGATGAACACTGAAGCTTTCTTT. Protein product: CASSWGMMNTEAFF.

CDR3 loop: CASSRGQGAQYTGELFF. CDR3 DNA sequence: TGTGCCAGCAGCCGAGGACAGGGGGCCCAATACACCGGGGAGCTGTTTTTT. The rearrangement links TRBV5-4 to TRBJ2-2; 11 bases are shared with TRBD1. This CDR3 spans 17 amino acids. Germline CDR1 is SGHNT and CDR2 is YYREEE (reference sequence). Trimming at V came to 4 bases and at J to 3 bases, leaving 8 bases not matched to a gene.

Only a few counts were recorded for this clone. The chain combines TRBV28 with TRBJ1-1, with 8 bases lining up with TRBD1. The CDR3 is 15 amino acids. Germline V lookup: CDR1 MDHEN, CDR2 SYDVKM. Trimming took 4 bases from V and 0 from J; bases not matched to a gene: 4. The CDR3 loop reads CASSSIRGLNTEAFF. The DNA of the CDR3 is TGTGCCAGCAGTTCGATCAGGGGGCTGAACACTGAAGCTTTCTTT.

This clone has a count of ten or more. CDR3 amino acids: CASSLDWPGRNTGELFF. CDR3 nucleotide sequence: TGTGCCAGCAGCTTGGACTGGCCAGGGAGGAACACCGGGGAGCTGTTTTTT. This chain links TRBV5-6 with TRBJ2-2; D is tentatively TRBD1 or TRBD2 (5 bases each). This CDR3 contains 17 residues. Per germline, CDR1 SGHDT and CDR2 YYEEEE. V dropped 0 bases and J dropped 1 base, with 13 bases sitting between them.

The CDR3 DNA is TGTGCCAGCAGGCTGGACAGCCCAGGACTAGCGGTGACCTACGAGCAGTACTTC. Amino acids: CASRLDSPGLAVTYEQYF. The genes are TRBV28 and TRBJ2-7; TRBD2 matches 10 bases. Germline lookup yields CDR1 MDHEN and CDR2 SYDVKM. V trimming: 6 bases; J trimming: 2 bases; junction bases outside the gene matches: 16. This CDR3 region has 18 residues.

CDR3 DNA: TGTGCCAGCAGTTACTCTACAGGCACAGATACGCAGTATTTT. This codes for CASSYSTGTDTQYF. This chain joins TRBV6-5 and TRBJ2-3; D remains unclear. V dropped 0 bases and J dropped 1 base, with 5 bases sitting between them. CDR3 length equals 14 residues. In germline, CDR1 is MNHEY, CDR2 SVGAGI.

The CDR3 reads CASSQWGGDYNEQFF. Written as DNA, the CDR3 is TGTGCCAGCAGCCAATGGGGGGGGGACTACAATGAGCAGTTCTTC. The chain uses TRBV6-6 and TRBJ2-1; the match to TRBD2 covers 7 bases. Germline assignment: CDR1 MNHNY and CDR2 SVGAGI (reference sequence). CDR3 length: 15 amino acids. The V and J ends lost 6 bases and 3 bases, in that order; junction bases with no gene match: 8.

This CDR3 reads CASTQGGGQAGTQYF. The CDR3 DNA sequence: TGTGCCAGCACCCAGGGCGGGGGCCAGGCGGGAACCCAGTACTTC. The chain links TRBV5-4 to TRBJ2-5; TRBD2 is a possible D gene (7 bases). CDR3 length equals 15 residues. The germline V gene encodes CDR1 SGHNT and CDR2 YYREEE (reference sequence). V lost 6 bases to trimming and J lost 8 bases, with 23 bases between them. The full variable domain, with the rest looked up from reference TRBV5-4 and TRBJ2-5, is ETGVTQSPTHLIKTRGQQVTLRCSSQSGHNTVSWYQQALGQGPQFIFQYYREEENGRGNFPPRFSGLQFPNYSSELNVNALELDDSALYLCASTQGGGQAGTQYFGPGTRLLVL.

The chain recombines TRBV28 with TRBJ2-2; TRBD1 aligns across 7 bases. This CDR3 spans 16 amino acids. The trim removed 3 bases at V and 0 bases at J, leaving 4 bases unmatched. Germline lookup yields CDR1 MDHEN and CDR2 SYDVKM. CDR3 sequence (DNA): TGTGCCAGCAGTTTCCCCGGGACAGCGAACACCGGGGAGCTGTTTTTT. Its protein product is CASSFPGTANTGELFF.

V and J are TRBV10-3 and TRBJ2-3; 11 nucleotides line up with TRBD2. The CDR3 contains 17 residues. Trimming cost V 4 bases and J 0 bases; bases outside gene matches: 6. In germline, CDR1 is ENHRY, CDR2 SYGVKD. This chain's CDR3 is CAISGLAGSSSTDTQYF. In DNA form, the CDR3 reads TGTGCCATCAGTGGACTAGCGGGGTCGTCTAGCACAGATACGCAGTATTTT.

This rearrangement joins TRBV27 to TRBJ2-1, with 9 nucleotides matching TRBD1. Germline-derived CDR1 and CDR2 are MNHEY and SMNVEV (reference sequence). V shed 6 bases, J shed 7 bases, and the junction held 10 bases outside the gene matches. This CDR3 region has 15 residues. CDR3 bases: TGTGCCAGCAGCACGGGACAGGGAGTCAGGAATGAGCAGTTCTTC. This codes for CASSTGQGVRNEQFF.

The gene calls are TRBV11-2 and TRBJ2-5; a possible D gene is TRBD2 (6 bases). The CDR3 runs to 15 residues. CDR1 and CDR2 from the germline V gene are SGHAT and FQNNGV. V was clipped by 4 bases and J by 5 bases, with 17 bases between them. The CDR3 sequence: CASSSSGHVGETQYF. As DNA, the CDR3 is TGTGCCAGCAGCTCCAGCGGGCACGTCGGGGAGACCCAGTACTTC.

The rearrangement uses TRBV7-8 and TRBJ2-3; 8 nucleotides line up with TRBD2. The junction had 9 bases not matched to a gene; V was cut back by 8 bases and J by 5 bases. Germline loops: CDR1 SGHVS, CDR2 FQNEAQ. CDR3 length: 14 amino acids. The CDR3 DNA reads as TGTGCCAGCGGAGACGGGGGGGCCGTAGATACGCAGTATTTT. Translating gives CASGDGGAVDTQYF.

This chain joins TRBV14 and TRBJ1-4, with D tentatively TRBD1 (5 bases). V was trimmed by 3 bases and J by 8 bases, leaving 10 bases between them. The CDR3 covers 13 residues. Germline CDR1 reads SGHDN; CDR2 reads FVKESK. Here the CDR3 DNA reads TGTGCCAGCAGCCAGAGAGCAGGGGAAAAACTGTTTTTT. This codes for CASSQRAGEKLFF.

The chain couples TRBV7-2 to TRBJ1-2, with D unclear. The V end was cut by 6 bases, the J end by 6 bases, with 11 bases between. The germline V gene has CDR1 SGHTA and CDR2 FQGNSA. The CDR3 is 12 residues long. Written as DNA, the CDR3 is TGTGCCAGCAGAATTGGGAGGAATGGCTACACCTTC. This translates into CASRIGRNGYTF.